What follows are 27 T cell receptor beta chains derived from one specimen sequenced in a study of shared clonotypes between healthy human individuals. Data came from immunoSEQ multiplex PCR; TCRdb stores just in-frame clones and leaves some out. This table holds millions of clones, 85% to 95% found once. The sequencing sample was made of naive CD4+ T cells sorted from blood. Subset denoted: CD45RA+ positively selected. The receptor source for this set is a man aged 18 to 30 in good health.

This rearrangement joins TRBV18 to TRBJ2-7, with TRBD1 matching over 11 bases. The CDR3 totals 15 residues. Germline V gene lookup returns CDR1 KGHSH and CDR2 LQKENI. Trimming took 3 bases from V and 3 from J; bases not matched to a gene: 4. CDR3 bases: TGTGCCAGCTCACCGGGACAGGGGGGCGTCTACGAGCAGTACTTC. This gives the protein CASSPGQGGVYEQYF.

The chain uses TRBV7-8 and TRBJ1-3; D may be TRBD1 (6 bases). V was shortened by 1 base and J by 0 bases, with 10 bases between the two germline ends. Germline V CDR1 and CDR2: SGHVS, FQNEAQ. The CDR3 runs 16 residues. CDR3 in amino acids: CASSLEGTYSGNTIYF. CDR3 DNA: TGTGCCAGCAGCTTAGAAGGGACATACTCTGGAAACACCATATATTTT.

The rearrangement joins TRBV30 to TRBJ2-5; 9 bases fit TRBD2. This CDR3 spans 15 amino acids. V was clipped by 0 bases and J by 1 base; unmatched bases: 3. Germline V gene data show CDR1 as GTSNPN and CDR2 as SVGIG (reference sequence). The CDR3 reads CAWSVIAGAQETQYF. As DNA, the CDR3 is TGTGCCTGGAGTGTTATAGCGGGAGCCCAAGAGACCCAGTACTTC.

The genes are TRBV5-4 and TRBJ2-2; D may match TRBD1 or TRBD2 (5 bases each). V gave up 4 bases and J gave up 1 base, with 14 bases separating them. CDR3 length equals 16 residues. From germline, CDR1 is SGHNT and CDR2 YYREEE (reference sequence). CDR3 nucleotide sequence: TGTGCCAGCAGCCCAATGGGACCCGGGAACACCGGGGAGCTGTTTTTT. Translating it yields CASSPMGPGNTGELFF.

The chain recombines TRBV10-3 with TRBJ2-5; TRBD2 matches 7 bases. With V trimmed by 2 bases and J by 1 base, 1 base remained unmatched. The V gene's germline CDR1 is ENHRY and CDR2 SYGVKD. CDR3 length: 14 residues. The CDR3 DNA reads TGTGCCATCAGTGAGCGGGGGGTCCAAGAGACCCAGTACTTC. It encodes CAISERGVQETQYF.

The chain has TRBV7-9 and TRBJ1-1; the match to TRBD1 covers 9 bases. CDR1 is SEHNR, CDR2 FQNEAQ, per germline (reference sequence). J lost 0 bases, V lost 5 bases, and 7 bases had no gene match. The CDR3 covers 16 residues. CDR3 in DNA: TGTGCCAGCAGCCTCGGACAGGGGCCCATGAACACTGAAGCTTTCTTT. Protein: CASSLGQGPMNTEAFF.

The chain joins TRBV7-9 to TRBJ1-1; no clear D. Germline-derived CDR1 and CDR2 are SEHNR and FQNEAQ (reference sequence). V was trimmed by 5 bases and J by 2 bases, leaving 12 bases between them. The CDR3 has 14 residues. CDR3 DNA: TGTGCCAGCAGCACAAAACGGGAAAACACTGAAGCTTTCTTT. This encodes CASSTKRENTEAFF.

Concerning this clone itself: Within the sample, other DNA sequences also encode this same CDR3. The chain recombines TRBV5-1 with TRBJ2-7; D is undetermined. The CDR3 contains 13 residues. Germline V gene lookup returns CDR1 SGHRS and CDR2 YFSETQ. Trimming took 0 bases from V and 0 from J, leaving 4 bases between them. The CDR3 reads CASSLASSYEQYF. DNA for the CDR3: TGCGCCAGCAGCTTGGCGAGCTCCTACGAGCAGTACTTC.

This rearrangement joins TRBV30 to TRBJ2-3, with D perhaps matching TRBD1 (5 bases). The V gene lost 2 bases and the J gene lost 4 bases, with 7 bases spanning the gap. The length of the CDR3 is 12 residues. CDR1 is GTSNPN, CDR2 SVGIG, per germline (reference sequence). CDR3 nucleotide sequence: TGTGCCTGGAGTCAGGGCGCAGATACGCAGTATTTT. Protein sequence: CAWSQGADTQYF.

The J gene is TRBJ2-5, the V gene TRBV19; 8 bases align to TRBD2. This CDR3 is 13 amino acids long. The V gene's germline CDR1 is LNHDA and CDR2 SQIVND (reference sequence). Trimming removed 5 bases from V and 3 bases from J; junction bases left unmatched: 2. The CDR3 coding sequence is TGTGCCAGTAGTGCGGGACTAGAAGAGACCCAGTACTTC. As protein: CASSAGLEETQYF.

For this clone: This sequence may be a read error, since a much larger clone differs from it by one base. Other DNA sequences in this sample translate to the same CDR3. The chain employs TRBV29-1 and TRBJ2-2; TRBD2 is a possible D gene (5 bases). The CDR3 covers 14 residues. Germline V gene data show CDR1 as SQVTM and CDR2 as ANQGSEA. CDR3 region: CSVVGFQNTGELFF. CDR3 coding DNA: TGCAGCGTTGTGGGGTTCCAGAACACCGGGGAGCTGTTCTTT.

The rearrangement uses TRBV15 and TRBJ1-2; no reliable D call. V lost 0 bases to trimming and J lost 7 bases, with 18 bases between them. The CDR3 length is 16 residues. CDR1 LNHNV and CDR2 YYDKDF come from the germline V gene (reference sequence). For the CDR3, the DNA is TGTGCCACCAGCAGAGATTGGAGGATGGCTGTGGGTGGCTACACCTTC. Translated: CATSRDWRMAVGGYTF.

The J gene is TRBJ2-1, the V gene TRBV19; 12 positions match TRBD2. After removal of 5 bases from V and 8 bases from J, the junction contained 13 bases not matched to a gene. CDR1 is LNHDA, CDR2 SQIVND, per germline (reference sequence). The CDR3 loop spans 17 amino acids. CDR3 DNA: TGTGCCAGTAGTTTAAGGACTAGCGGGATACTTAACTATGAGCAGTTCTTC. It codes for CASSLRTSGILNYEQFF.

The genes are TRBV9 and TRBJ1-1; weak D call: TRBD1 (5 bases). Per germline, CDR1 SGDLS and CDR2 YYNGEE. Trimming stripped 0 bases from V and 3 bases from J, with 15 bases between. This CDR3 region has 16 residues. Here the CDR3 DNA reads TGTGCCAGCAGCGTAGGAGGCTTGGGGGTAGACACTGAAGCTTTCTTT. This codes for CASSVGGLGVDTEAFF.

The chain joins TRBV11-1 to TRBJ2-7; no clear D gene. CDR1 is SGHAT and CDR2 is FQDESV in the germline V gene (reference sequence). The CDR3 has 12 amino acids. Trimming removed 5 bases at V and 10 bases at J, with 15 bases between. DNA of the CDR3: TGTGCCAGCAGCCACCCCGGTGGGGTACAGTACTTC. It is translated as CASSHPGGVQYF.

J is TRBJ1-1 and V is TRBV11-2; the match to TRBD1 covers 7 bases. Germline V gene sequence: CDR1 SGHAT, CDR2 FQNNGV. V lost 2 bases, J lost 0 bases, and 9 bases stayed unmatched. The CDR3 totals 17 residues. The CDR3 region is CASSLPQGRGMNTEAFF. The CDR3 DNA reads as TGTGCCAGCAGCTTACCACAGGGGAGGGGGATGAACACTGAAGCTTTCTTT.

V usage is TRBV19 and J usage is TRBJ1-5; D is perhaps TRBD1 (5 bases). V lost 6 bases, J lost 3 bases, and 15 bases lay in between. This CDR3 comprises 15 residues. The germline V gene has CDR1 LNHDA and CDR2 SQIVND (reference sequence). CDR3 region: CASSKSTGFNQPQHF. CDR3 coding DNA: TGTGCCAGTAGCAAAAGTACAGGTTTCAATCAGCCCCAGCATTTT.

This clone was recorded once. The chain's CDR3 is CASSFRLADYNEQFF. For the CDR3, the DNA is TGTGCCAGCAGCTTCCGACTAGCGGACTACAATGAGCAGTTCTTC. V gene TRBV9 combines with J gene TRBJ2-1; 9 bases align to TRBD2. The CDR3 consists of 15 residues. Looked up from germline, CDR1 is SGDLS and CDR2 is YYNGEE. V shed 4 bases, J shed 3 bases, and the junction held 5 bases outside the gene matches.

This clone was seen a handful of times. The CDR3 region has the DNA TGTGCCAGTTCTACAAACGGGAGGTCTGGCTACACCTTC. Translation: CASSTNGRSGYTF. V is TRBV19 and J is TRBJ1-2; D unclear. Germline CDR1 LNHDA, CDR2 SQIVND (reference sequence). V was shortened by 8 bases and J by 7 bases, with 17 bases between the two germline ends. The length of the CDR3 is 13 residues. The whole variable domain, filled in from reference TRBV19 and TRBJ1-2, reads DGGITQSPKYLFRKEGQNVTLSCEQNLNHDAMYWYRQDPGQGLRLIYYSQIVNDFQKGDIAEGYSVSREKKESFPLTVTSAQKNPTAFYLCASSTNGRSGYTFGSGTRLTVV.

CDR3 in amino acids: CASRAQGQVNSPLHF. CDR3 coding DNA: TGTGCCAGCAGGGCTCAAGGACAGGTTAATTCACCCCTCCACTTT. This chain connects TRBV2 to TRBJ1-6, with 7 bases matching TRBD1. CDR1 is SNHLY, CDR2 FYNNEI, per germline. There are 15 residues in the CDR3. Trimming cost V 6 bases and J 6 bases; bases outside gene matches: 8.

The rearrangement joins TRBV5-1 to TRBJ1-5; a possible D gene is TRBD1 (6 bases). V gave up 3 bases and J gave up 3 bases, with 10 bases separating them. Germline V gene sequence: CDR1 SGHRS, CDR2 YFSETQ. The CDR3 is 14 amino acids. The CDR3 coding sequence is TGCGCCAGCAGCTCACAGGGACTCAATCAGCCCCAGCATTTT. It encodes CASSSQGLNQPQHF.

The CDR3 DNA is TGTGCCACGGCTAGCGGCGGTTCAGATACGCAGTATTTT. It is translated as CATASGGSDTQYF. V gene TRBV10-3 combines with J gene TRBJ2-3; 7 bases align to TRBD2. Per the germline V gene, CDR1 is ENHRY and CDR2 is SYGVKD. CDR3 length: 13 amino acids. Trimming took 10 bases from V and 4 from J; bases not matched to a gene: 8.

As concerns this clone: Other DNA sequences in this sample translate to the same CDR3. This sequence joins TRBV4-3 and TRBJ2-7, with TRBD2 matching 7 bases. This CDR3 spans 15 amino acids. V shed 1 base and J 0 bases; nucleotides not matched to a gene: 3. CDR1 and CDR2 from the germline V gene are LGHNA and YSLEER. The CDR3 spells CASSQVLAASYEQYF. CDR3 sequence (DNA): TGCGCCAGCAGCCAAGTGCTAGCGGCCTCCTACGAGCAGTACTTC.

V and J are TRBV6-1 and TRBJ1-5, with no clear D. This CDR3 comprises 13 residues. Trimming took 4 bases from V and 5 from J, leaving 9 bases between them. CDR1 and CDR2 from the germline V gene are MNHNS and SASEGT. The CDR3 DNA reads as TGTGCCAGCAGTGCCCTTGTGGATCAGCCCCAGCATTTT. The encoded protein is CASSALVDQPQHF.

CDR3 DNA sequence: TGTGCCAGCAGCTTGGGAGAGGGAGACATTCAGTACTTC. Protein product: CASSLGEGDIQYF. The gene calls are TRBV7-6 and TRBJ2-4, with D possibly TRBD2 on 5 matching bases. The CDR3 extends over 13 amino acids. From germline, CDR1 is SGHVS and CDR2 FNYEAQ. Trimming stripped 3 bases from V and 8 bases from J, with 11 bases between.

This chain links TRBV28 with TRBJ2-7, with TRBD1 identical over 8 bases. CDR1 and CDR2 (germline): MDHEN, SYDVKM. CDR3 length: 15 residues. V was pared by 9 bases and J by 3 bases, with 13 bases of the junction left unmatched. The CDR3: CASPPDRVGFYEQYF. The CDR3 coding sequence is TGTGCCAGTCCTCCGGACAGGGTGGGGTTCTACGAGCAGTACTTC.

The V gene is TRBV25-1, the J gene TRBJ2-7, with no clear D. Trimming left V 1 base short and J 2 bases short, with 6 bases between. The CDR3 loop spans 13 amino acids. Germline V gene data show CDR1 as MGHDK and CDR2 as SYGVNS. The CDR3 region is CASSESKAYEQYF. CDR3 nucleotides: TGTGCCAGCAGTGAATCGAAGGCCTACGAGCAGTACTTC.